This TCR beta chain was documented in a study of shared clonotypes between healthy human individuals. CD45RO-negative, CCR7-selected cells formed the naive CD8 fraction, which excluded terminally differentiated effector memory CD45RA+ cells. General study points: Naive subsets, compared against memory subsets, generally had larger estimated richness values.

This clone appeared a single time. Its antigen is undetermined. Deletions cut 5 bases from V and 8 bases from J, with 15 bases between. CDR1 and CDR2 (germline): MDHEN, SYDVKM. This CDR3 region has 13 residues. Produced via immunoSEQ multiplex PCR; TCRdb's table is partial and in-frame only. This sample has roughly 2.1 million clones, with under 95% found just once. Sequencing used naive CD8+ T cells from PBMCs. The receptor's source is a man aged 18 to 29 in good health. Some clones in this sample may be carry-over from other donors' samples. The genes are TRBV28 and TRBJ1-2; perhaps TRBD1 as D (6 bases). The DNA of the CDR3 is TGTGCCAGCAGTAGAACAGGGTATAGGGGCTACACCTTC. It specifies CASSRTGYRGYTF.